Shown below are 17 T cell receptor beta chains from a single sample sequenced in a study of T cells in tuberculosis. As for time point: new active TB diagnosis, blood taken before or within 7 days of starting treatment. Assay: immunoSEQ multiplex PCR; the TCRdb copy retains only in-frame clones and omits some. The sample yields about 49,000 clones, nearly 95% seen once. The starting material was PBMCs, obtained at tuberculosis diagnosis. The receptors derive from an adult with tuberculosis.

This clone came up once. The rearrangement links TRBV30 to TRBJ2-7; the D gene is possibly TRBD2 (6 bases). The CDR3 is 15 amino acids. V was shortened by 0 bases and J by 3 bases, with 15 bases between the two germline ends. Germline V lookup: CDR1 GTSNPN, CDR2 SVGIG (reference sequence). CDR3 protein: CAWSVRGSGGYEQYF. DNA for the CDR3: TGTGCCTGGAGTGTACGTGGTAGCGGAGGCTACGAGCAGTACTTC.

V gene TRBV6-6 combines with J gene TRBJ1-4, with D unresolved. Germline assignment: CDR1 MNHNY and CDR2 SVGAGI (reference sequence). This CDR3 region has 16 residues. V shed 0 bases and J shed 7 bases, with 15 bases lying between them. The CDR3 reads CASSYSGSQKGEKLFF. Here the CDR3 DNA reads TGTGCCAGCAGTTACTCGGGTAGCCAGAAAGGTGAAAAACTGTTTTTT.

The chain joins TRBV28 to TRBJ2-2, with 7 bases that match TRBD2. The J segment lost 6 bases and the V segment lost 6 bases, leaving 10 bases of the junction unmatched. This CDR3 is built from 15 residues. Germline V lookup: CDR1 MDHEN, CDR2 SYDVKM. CDR3 DNA sequence: TGTGCCAGCAGAGTGGGGGGGACGGGGCCCGGGGAGCTGTTTTTT. Translating gives CASRVGGTGPGELFF. The variable domain in full, completed from reference TRBV28 and TRBJ2-2, reads DVKVTQSSRYLVKRTGEKVFLECVQDMDHENMFWYRQDPGLGLRLIYFSYDVKMKEKGDIPEGYSVSREKKERFSLILESASTNQTSMYLCASRVGGTGPGELFFGEGSRLTVL.

V usage is TRBV30 and J usage is TRBJ1-3, with D maybe TRBD1 (6 bases). The CDR3 sequence is 13 residues long. V was clipped by 1 base and J by 7 bases, with 11 bases between them. Germline assignment: CDR1 GTSNPN and CDR2 SVGIG (reference sequence). The CDR3, as DNA: TGTGCCTGGAGTGACCTCAGGGGTAACACCATATATTTT. Its protein product is CAWSDLRGNTIYF.

The V gene is TRBV4-1, the J gene TRBJ2-7, with D maybe TRBD2 (5 bases). This CDR3 is built from 14 residues. V shed 0 bases and J shed 7 bases, with 13 bases lying between them. Germline values: CDR1 MGHRA, CDR2 YSYEKL. The CDR3 DNA sequence: TGCGCCAGCAGCCAAGATTCCCCGCCGGGGGAGCAGTACTTC. Protein product: CASSQDSPPGEQYF.

The gene calls are TRBV14 and TRBJ1-1, with TRBD1 identical over 8 bases. The germline CDR1 and CDR2 sequences are SGHDN and FVKESK. This CDR3 region has 17 residues. V shed 3 bases and J 1 base; nucleotides not matched to a gene: 10. Here the CDR3 reads CASSHRRGRGGNTEAFF. The DNA for the CDR3 is TGTGCCAGCAGCCATCGCAGGGGGCGCGGAGGGAACACTGAAGCTTTCTTT.

This clone was detected once. The chain joins TRBV7-8 to TRBJ1-1; a possible D gene is TRBD1 (5 bases). This CDR3 is 15 amino acids long. V shed 1 base and J shed 1 base, with 10 bases lying between them. The germline V gene has CDR1 SGHVS and CDR2 FQNEAQ. CDR3 coding DNA: TGTGCCAGCAGCTTAGTCGCAGGGAAGAACACTGAAGCTTTCTTT. Its translation is CASSLVAGKNTEAFF. Together with reference TRBV7-8 and TRBJ1-1, the CDR3 gives the full variable domain: GAGVSQSPRYKVAKRGQDVALRCDPISGHVSLFWYQQALGQGPEFLTYFQNEAQLDKSGLPSDRFFAERPEGSVSTLKIQRTQQEDSAVYLCASSLVAGKNTEAFFGQGTRLTVV.

This chain uses TRBV4-2 with TRBJ2-6; D call uncertain. V was pared by 1 base and J by 4 bases, with 11 bases between. CDR1 LGHNA and CDR2 YNFKEQ come from the germline V gene. This CDR3 spans 16 amino acids. The CDR3: CASSQVGVEGANVLTF. CDR3 in DNA: TGTGCCAGCAGCCAAGTCGGAGTTGAAGGGGCCAACGTCCTGACTTTC.

This clone has only one observation. This sequence joins TRBV7-2 and TRBJ2-7, with 7 bases that match TRBD1. The germline gives CDR1 SGHTA, CDR2 FQGNSA. Unmatched junction bases numbered 4, after V lost 3 bases and J lost 5 bases. The CDR3 runs to 13 residues. The CDR3 sequence: CASSLDRTDEQYF. CDR3 nucleotide sequence: TGTGCCAGCAGCTTGGACAGGACGGACGAGCAGTACTTC.

This clone was recorded only once. This chain joins TRBV18 and TRBJ1-3; weak D call: TRBD1 (5 bases). Germline CDR1 reads KGHSH; CDR2 reads LQKENI. The CDR3 has 15 amino acids. The germline V and J ends were trimmed by 4 bases and 0 bases, with 10 bases remaining between them. DNA of the CDR3: TGTGCCAGCTCACGGGGGGTACCCTCTGGAAACACCATATATTTT. Residues: CASSRGVPSGNTIYF.

The gene calls are TRBV11-2 and TRBJ2-5; D remains ambiguous. The CDR3 is made up of 13 amino acids. Per germline, CDR1 SGHAT and CDR2 FQNNGV. The V and J ends lost 3 bases and 2 bases respectively, with 7 bases between them. The chain's CDR3 is CASSFYLQETQYF. Here the CDR3 DNA reads TGTGCCAGCAGCTTTTATCTACAAGAGACCCAGTACTTC.

The J gene is TRBJ1-1, the V gene TRBV5-4, with D tentatively TRBD1 (5 bases). The germline V and J ends were trimmed by 1 base and 3 bases, with 16 bases remaining between them. This CDR3 spans 16 amino acids. Germline V gene lookup returns CDR1 SGHNT and CDR2 YYREEE (reference sequence). The CDR3 reads CASSLPGVPTDTEAFF. CDR3 bases: TGTGCCAGCAGCTTGCCGGGGGTTCCCACGGACACTGAAGCTTTCTTT.

The chain links TRBV28 to TRBJ2-5; 7 nucleotides agree with TRBD2. Trimming removed 5 bases from V and 1 base from J; junction bases left unmatched: 4. From germline, CDR1 is MDHEN and CDR2 SYDVKM. This CDR3 contains 14 residues. The DNA of the CDR3 is TGTGCCAGCAGTCCTCCTAGCGGCCAAGAGACCCAGTACTTC. Translation gives CASSPPSGQETQYF.

The V call is TRBV5-4, the J call TRBJ2-5; 7 bases align to TRBD1. CDR1 SGHNT and CDR2 YYREEE come from the germline V gene (reference sequence). This CDR3 spans 14 amino acids. V gave up 4 bases and J gave up 0 bases; unmatched junction bases: 3. As DNA, the CDR3 is TGTGCCAGCAGCCCAGGGACAGACCAAGAGACCCAGTACTTC. Translating it yields CASSPGTDQETQYF.

V usage is TRBV19 and J usage is TRBJ1-5; D is ambiguous. V shed 0 bases and J shed 0 bases, with 6 bases lying between them. The CDR3 is 15 residues long. Germline V lookup: CDR1 LNHDA, CDR2 SQIVND (reference sequence). The CDR3 protein is CASSIDGDSNQPQHF. CDR3 coding DNA: TGTGCCAGTAGTATAGACGGGGATAGCAATCAGCCCCAGCATTTT.

The chain couples TRBV29-1 to TRBJ1-1; D uncertain. With 4 bases removed from V and 2 bases from J, the gap between germline ends came to 8 bases. This CDR3 region has 12 residues. Germline V CDR1 and CDR2: SQVTM, ANQGSEA. The CDR3 loop is CSVGGYNTEAFF. Written as DNA, the CDR3 is TGCAGCGTTGGAGGTTACAACACTGAAGCTTTCTTT.

This CDR3 reads CASRRGTSGSNEQFF. The DNA for the CDR3 is TGTGCCAGCAGGAGGGGGACTAGCGGGAGCAATGAGCAGTTCTTC. This rearrangement joins TRBV6-6 to TRBJ2-1, with 14 bases identical to TRBD2. The CDR3 is made up of 15 amino acids. Germline V gives CDR1 MNHNY, CDR2 SVGAGI (reference sequence). V lost 6 bases and J lost 6; bases outside the gene matches: 4.